This TCR beta chain appears in the sequencing data of a study of response to subunit inactivated influenza vaccine. The CDR3 covers 16 residues. V was pared by 3 bases and J by 0 bases, with 12 bases between. Study conclusions and caveats: Authors suggested each seasonal flu vaccination may recruit only limited numbers of new T cells.

MiXCR was run by TCRdb on the RT-PCR reads, yielding one entry per CDR3 protein. The sample includes about 650,000 distinct CDR3 sequences, 15% to 18% of them seen just once. This clonotype has more than one count but fewer than ten. Its specificity is not known. The material sequenced was PBMCs from blood, taken 11 to 12 days after vaccination. The chain couples TRBV12-3 or TRBV12-4 to TRBJ1-3, with D hard to call. This clonotype was sampled from a man aged 45-65 years who received an inactivated influenza vaccine. As DNA, the CDR3 is TGTGCCAGCAGTTTGACTTCACCGCGCTCTGGAAACACCATATATTTT. This encodes CASSLTSPRSGNTIYF.